The TCR beta chain described here comes from a study of CD4 T cells in relation to SARS-CoV-2 and coronaviruses. Study overall: Crossreactive spike epitopes shared across donors were mapped to their HLA restriction.

Study-wide results and caveats: The assay detects memory recall responses, not culture-primed primary responses. Each donor contributed either pre-pandemic or post-infection samples, not both.

As concerns this clone: Its antigen remains unknown.

Repertoires were generated with immunoSEQ multiplex PCR, while TCRdb's copy carries only in-frame clones and drops some. The data show around 34,000 clones, 60% to 80% seen once. Trimming left V 0 bases short and J 5 bases short, with 8 bases between. Germline lookup yields CDR1 ENHRY and CDR2 SYGVKD. This CDR3 is 13 amino acids long. For approximately eleven days, around 100,000 sorted CD4+ cells grew with T cell-depleted PBMCs and CEF. The material sequenced was memory CD4+ T cells from PBMCs, cultured in vitro. The chain is built from TRBV10-3 and TRBJ2-7; D gene ambiguous. This TCR came from an adult with COVID-19. The CDR3 nucleotides read TGTGCCATCAGTGAGTCTGAAGTCCACGAGCAGTACTTC. It encodes CAISESEVHEQYF.